Shown below are 5 T cell receptor beta chains from a single sample sequenced in a study of Ad26.COV2.S vaccination and SARS-CoV-2 variants. Indicated treatment: 19 received Ad26.COV2.S at low or high dose, single or two shots; about 5 received placebo; per-sample allocation not given. The investigators took samples on day 63 after the first vaccine or placebo injection. The repertoire was sequenced with immunoSEQ multiplex PCR; TCRdb's copy has only in-frame clones and lacks some. Of some 270,000 clones in the sample, roughly 85% were seen once. The source was peripheral blood, collected in a trial of Ad26.COV2.S vaccine versus placebo. The receptor set was obtained from a person between 18 and 60 years old who received the Ad26.COV2.S COVID-19 vaccine or a placebo.

This chain links TRBV6-1 with TRBJ2-4, with 9 bases matching TRBD1. Looked up from germline, CDR1 is MNHNS and CDR2 is SASEGT. This CDR3 has 17 residues. V trimming: 4 bases; J trimming: 2 bases; junction bases outside the gene matches: 9. CDR3: CASSAILTGGSKNIQYF. CDR3 coding DNA: TGTGCCAGCAGTGCAATACTGACAGGGGGGTCCAAAAACATTCAGTACTTC.

The V call is TRBV21-1, the J call TRBJ1-1. TRBV21-1 is a listed pseudogene. The CDR3 is 13 amino acids. Here the CDR3 reads CASSKVGNTEAFF. As DNA, the CDR3 is TGTGCTAGCAGCAAAGTTGGGAACACTGAAGCTTTCTTT.

This sequence joins TRBV6-5 and TRBJ2-1; 10 nucleotides align to TRBD2. Germline V gene lookup returns CDR1 MNHEY and CDR2 SVGAGI. The CDR3 is made up of 15 amino acids. J gave up 4 bases and V 5 bases, and 5 bases lay outside the gene matches. The CDR3 DNA follows: TGTGCCAGCAGTAGTACTAGCGGGGCTTACAATGAGCAGTTCTTC. It yields the protein CASSSTSGAYNEQFF.

V gene TRBV24-1 combines with J gene TRBJ2-2, with D unresolved. The CDR3 is 16 residues long. Germline CDR1 KGHDR, CDR2 SFDVKD. V lost 3 bases to trimming and J lost 1 base, with 11 bases between them. The CDR3 sequence is CATSDPRTQNTGELFF. In DNA, the CDR3 is TGTGCCACCAGTGATCCTCGGACCCAGAACACCGGGGAGCTGTTTTTT.

The chain carries TRBV7-2 and TRBJ2-3, with a tentative D call TRBD1 (5 bases). V dropped 10 bases and J dropped 4 bases, with 18 bases sitting between them. CDR1 and CDR2 (germline): SGHTA, FQGNSA. This CDR3 region has 14 residues. In DNA, the CDR3 is TGTGCCACCAAGACAATGGGGCTAGCAGATACGCAGTATTTT. It encodes CATKTMGLADTQYF.